The 23 T cell receptor beta chains presented below share a single source sample, sequenced in a study of cytomegalovirus exposure and HLA in healthy donors. Use of 60 Vbeta and 13 Jbeta primers characterized the PCR. The method was immunoSEQ multiplex PCR; TCRdb's version includes in-frame clones alone and lacks a portion of them. The sample yields about 150,000 clones, 70% to 80% seen once. The sample consisted of PBMCs. The receptors shown here come from a woman aged 40 to 50 in good health and CMV-seronegative.

This chain connects TRBV7-2 to TRBJ2-2, with 7 bases identical to TRBD1. Germline values: CDR1 SGHTA, CDR2 FQGNSA. The J segment lost 7 bases and the V segment lost 4 bases, leaving 3 bases of the junction unmatched. The CDR3 has 13 residues. DNA of the CDR3: TGTGCCAGCAGCTACCGGGACAGCGGGGAGCTGTTTTTT. As protein: CASSYRDSGELFF.

This clone was observed a few times. V is TRBV25-1 and J is TRBJ1-1; possibly TRBD1 for D (5 bases). The germline V gene has CDR1 MGHDK and CDR2 SYGVNS. Deletions cut 7 bases from V and 3 bases from J, with 9 bases between. This CDR3 comprises 12 residues. Written as DNA, the CDR3 is TGTGCCAGCAAAAGGGGCCACACTGAAGCTTTCTTT. This gives the protein CASKRGHTEAFF.

This chain joins TRBV27 and TRBJ2-6; perhaps TRBD2 as D (5 bases). The CDR3 contains 16 residues. V lost 5 bases, J lost 2 bases, and 13 bases lay in between. Per the germline V gene, CDR1 is MNHEY and CDR2 is SMNVEV (reference sequence). CDR3 nucleotides: TGTGCCAGCAGTAGGAGGTTAGAGGCTGGGGCCAACGTCCTGACTTTC. Its protein is CASSRRLEAGANVLTF.

This clone was observed a single time. The rearrangement links TRBV9 to TRBJ2-7; weak D call: TRBD1 (6 bases). Per germline, CDR1 SGDLS and CDR2 YYNGEE. The CDR3 has 14 amino acids. V was shortened by 2 bases and J by 4 bases, with 13 bases between the two germline ends. The CDR3 bases are TGTGCCAGCAGCGTTTACGACAGGCCTTACGAGCAGTACTTC. This sequence encodes CASSVYDRPYEQYF.

The chain recombines TRBV11-3 with TRBJ2-1; D is possibly TRBD1 (5 bases). The ends were cut back, 1 base at V and 4 bases at J, with 14 bases in the middle. The V gene's germline CDR1 is SGHNT and CDR2 YENEEA. The CDR3 contains 16 residues. The CDR3 DNA is TGTGCCAGCAGCTTAGGGGGCCTCCTTTCTTACAATGAGCAGTTCTTC. It encodes CASSLGGLLSYNEQFF.

This chain connects TRBV28 to TRBJ1-5; 7 nucleotides agree with TRBD1. CDR3 length: 16 amino acids. Germline V gives CDR1 MDHEN, CDR2 SYDVKM. The V and J ends lost 4 bases and 2 bases, in that order; junction bases with no gene match: 8. CDR3 loop: CASSSGQVGGNQPQHF. In DNA form, the CDR3 reads TGTGCCAGCAGTTCCGGACAGGTCGGAGGCAATCAGCCCCAGCATTTT. Full variable domain (remainder filled in from reference TRBV28 and TRBJ1-5): DVKVTQSSRYLVKRTGEKVFLECVQDMDHENMFWYRQDPGLGLRLIYFSYDVKMKEKGDIPEGYSVSREKKERFSLILESASTNQTSMYLCASSSGQVGGNQPQHFGDGTRLSIL.

The chain is built from TRBV6-1 and TRBJ2-5, with 10 bases that match TRBD2. Germline loops: CDR1 MNHNS, CDR2 SASEGT. The V segment lost 1 base and the J segment 5 bases; nucleotides outside the gene matches: 1. This CDR3 is built from 14 residues. The CDR3 sequence: CASSEGGLAETQYF. For the CDR3, the DNA is TGTGCCAGCAGTGAAGGGGGACTAGCGGAGACCCAGTACTTC.

The J gene is TRBJ2-1, the V gene TRBV7-3; 9 bases align to TRBD2. The CDR3 is 16 residues long. The V gene end was trimmed by 2 bases and the J gene end by 7 bases; junction bases not matched to a gene: 9. CDR1 is SGHTA, CDR2 FQGTGA, per germline. CDR3 region: CASSLFAGGSLNEQFF. In DNA, the CDR3 is TGTGCCAGCAGCTTATTTGCGGGAGGGTCATTGAATGAGCAGTTCTTC.

The CDR3 reads CASSFRDTNEQYF. CDR3 DNA: TGTGCCAGCAGTTTTCGGGACACCAACGAGCAGTACTTC. V usage is TRBV27 and J usage is TRBJ2-7; TRBD1 is a possible D gene (6 bases). The CDR3 is 13 amino acids. The V gene's germline CDR1 is MNHEY and CDR2 SMNVEV (reference sequence). The V and J ends lost 3 bases and 5 bases respectively, with 11 bases between them.

This clone was detected a few times. This sequence joins TRBV5-4 and TRBJ1-6, with D perhaps matching TRBD1 (5 bases). Germline CDR1 and CDR2: SGHNT and YYREEE (reference sequence). The CDR3 consists of 14 residues. The V and J ends lost 1 base and 7 bases respectively, with 9 bases between them. CDR3 in DNA: TGTGCCAGCAGCTTGTTGACAGAGAATTCACCCCTCCACTTT. This gives the protein CASSLLTENSPLHF.

The CDR3 region has the DNA TGCGCCAGCAGCGAGGCCTGGGGACAGGGAATGAATTCACCCCTCCACTTT. This codes for CASSEAWGQGMNSPLHF. The chain couples TRBV5-1 to TRBJ1-6; the match to TRBD1 covers 9 bases. Looked up from germline, CDR1 is SGHRS and CDR2 is YFSETQ. The CDR3 covers 17 residues. With 4 bases clipped from V and 7 bases from J, the junction kept 12 bases outside the gene matches.

This clone appeared a single time. The chain has TRBV6-4 and TRBJ2-3; tentatively, D is TRBD1 (5 bases). Trimming pared 0 bases from V and 0 bases from J, leaving 7 bases between. Germline V CDR1 and CDR2: MRHNA, SNTAGT. The CDR3 length is 15 residues. CDR3 in DNA: TGTGCCAGCAGTGACTCTCCAGGGAGCACAGATACGCAGTATTTT. This codes for CASSDSPGSTDTQYF.

The chain joins TRBV30 to TRBJ2-5; tentative D call: TRBD2 (6 bases). V was trimmed by 4 bases and J by 5 bases, leaving 20 bases between them. CDR3 length: 15 amino acids. Per the germline V gene, CDR1 is GTSNPN and CDR2 is SVGIG (reference sequence). Here the CDR3 DNA reads TGTGCCTGGATCCCTAGCGAACCCCTGGGGGAGACCCAGTACTTC. It encodes CAWIPSEPLGETQYF.

The genes are TRBV15 and TRBJ1-5; D gene uncertain. V was pared by 0 bases and J by 4 bases, with 7 bases between. Germline-derived CDR1 and CDR2 are LNHNV and YYDKDF (reference sequence). This CDR3 is built from 14 residues. The CDR3 sequence is CATSRDRENQPQHF. The CDR3 DNA reads TGTGCCACCAGCAGAGATCGGGAAAATCAGCCCCAGCATTTT.

This chain joins TRBV18 and TRBJ2-7, with 10 bases matching TRBD1. The CDR3 contains 15 residues. Per germline, CDR1 KGHSH and CDR2 LQKENI. V lost 3 bases and J lost 2; bases outside the gene matches: 4. The CDR3 loop reads CASSPGQGDAYEQYF. CDR3 DNA sequence: TGTGCCAGCTCACCTGGACAGGGGGACGCCTACGAGCAGTACTTC.

The CDR3 spells CASSLPSGVSYEQYF. The CDR3 DNA is TGTGCCAGCAGCTTGCCTAGCGGGGTCTCCTACGAGCAGTACTTC. The rearrangement links TRBV5-6 to TRBJ2-5; the match to TRBD2 covers 9 bases. The DNA end lines up better with TRBJ2-7; the J call may be wrong. The CDR3 extends over 15 amino acids. The germline gives CDR1 SGHDT, CDR2 YYEEEE.

This clone came up a few times. The chain is built from TRBV28 and TRBJ2-7; 8 bases match TRBD1. V was pared by 4 bases and J by 5 bases, with 10 bases of the junction left unmatched. The CDR3 runs to 15 residues. CDR1 and CDR2 from the germline V gene are MDHEN and SYDVKM. This CDR3 reads CASSSTGTGLDEQYF. The CDR3 nucleotides read TGTGCCAGCAGTTCCACCGGGACAGGTCTAGACGAGCAGTACTTC.

The V call is TRBV7-8, the J call TRBJ2-7; tentatively, D is TRBD2 (5 bases). Trimming took 5 bases from V and 5 from J, leaving 16 bases between them. The CDR3 extends over 14 amino acids. The germline V gene has CDR1 SGHVS and CDR2 FQNEAQ. CDR3 DNA: TGTGCCAGCAGCCCAATGGAGGTGGTGGACGAGCAGTACTTC. Protein product: CASSPMEVVDEQYF.

The rearrangement links TRBV27 to TRBJ2-7, with a weak D call TRBD1 (5 bases). CDR1 MNHEY and CDR2 SMNVEV come from the germline V gene (reference sequence). The ends were cut back, 0 bases at V and 4 bases at J, with 10 bases in the middle. The CDR3 length is 14 residues. The CDR3 coding sequence is TGTGCCAGCAGTTTATCAGGGGCTGGTTACGAGCAGTACTTC. Translated: CASSLSGAGYEQYF.

This clone was recorded once. This sample includes further DNA sequences coding for the same CDR3. The chain employs TRBV4-2 and TRBJ1-3, with 8 bases fitting TRBD1. There are 15 residues in the CDR3. Germline CDR1 is LGHNA and CDR2 is YNFKEQ. V shed 0 bases, J shed 4 bases, and the junction held 2 bases outside the gene matches. CDR3 amino acids: CASSQDTGGGNTIYF. CDR3 nucleotides: TGTGCCAGCAGCCAAGATACAGGGGGAGGAAACACCATATATTTT.

The rearrangement joins TRBV19 to TRBJ1-2, with D possibly being TRBD1 (6 bases). Germline V CDR1 and CDR2: LNHDA, SQIVND (reference sequence). This CDR3 has 16 residues. Trimming removed 7 bases from V and 6 bases from J, with 24 bases in between. The chain's CDR3 is CASTVVGAEKTNGYTF. The CDR3 DNA reads TGTGCCAGTACCGTCGTGGGGGCGGAAAAGACAAATGGCTACACCTTC.

This clone was seen only a few times. The rearrangement joins TRBV27 to TRBJ1-5; a weak D match, TRBD1 (5 bases). V shed 5 bases and J shed 0 bases, with 11 bases lying between them. The CDR3 extends over 15 amino acids. Germline CDR1 MNHEY, CDR2 SMNVEV (reference sequence). CDR3 sequence: CASSAEGVSNQPQHF. The CDR3 DNA reads TGTGCCAGCAGTGCAGAAGGGGTTAGCAATCAGCCCCAGCATTTT.

This clone was recorded only once. The genes are TRBV19 and TRBJ1-2; no clear D gene. CDR3 length: 13 residues. Trimming took 6 bases from V and 3 from J, leaving 11 bases between them. CDR1 and CDR2 from the germline V gene are LNHDA and SQIVND (reference sequence). CDR3 in DNA: TGTGCCAGTAGCCAAGGGAGGCACTATGGCTACACCTTC. Encoded protein: CASSQGRHYGYTF.